A single sample gave rise to the 10 T cell receptor beta chains below, sequenced in a study of shared clonotypes between healthy human individuals. TCRdb's copy holds only in-frame clones and misses some; the assay was immunoSEQ multiplex PCR. The sample has nearly 2 million clones; around 96% are singletons. Positive CCR7 selection of CD45RO-negative cells yielded the naive CD8 cells, and terminally differentiated effector memory CD45RA+ cells were excluded. The material sequenced was naive CD8+ T cells sorted from blood. The source is a man in his late teens or twenties in good health.

This rearrangement joins TRBV13 to TRBJ1-1; no definite D call. The germline CDR1 and CDR2 sequences are PRHDT and FYEKMQ (reference sequence). This CDR3 region has 14 residues. V was pared by 4 bases and J by 1 base, with 10 bases between. The CDR3 region has the DNA TGTGCCAGCAGCTCGGTGGACGGGAACACTGAAGCTTTCTTT. Translated, it gives CASSSVDGNTEAFF.

Details on this clone: Other DNA sequences from this sample encode an identical CDR3 as well. The chain recombines TRBV19 with TRBJ1-1; D gene unclear. Per germline, CDR1 LNHDA and CDR2 SQIVND (reference sequence). The V and J ends lost 3 bases and 6 bases respectively, with 8 bases between them. The CDR3 consists of 12 residues. CDR3: CASSIEGAEAFF. The CDR3, as DNA: TGTGCCAGTAGTATCGAGGGCGCTGAAGCTTTCTTT.

Of note for this clone: The same CDR3 is also encoded by other DNA sequences in this sample. The chain joins TRBV7-9 to TRBJ2-5, with 7 positions matching TRBD1. Germline CDR1 SEHNR, CDR2 FQNEAQ (reference sequence). This CDR3 is built from 13 residues. Trimming at V came to 5 bases and at J to 4 bases, leaving 4 bases not matched to a gene. DNA of the CDR3: TGTGCCAGCAGCCCGGGGACAGTAGAGACCCAGTACTTC. Its protein product is CASSPGTVETQYF.

The rearrangement uses TRBV4-1 and TRBJ2-7; D call uncertain. This CDR3 has 13 amino acids. V was cut by 4 bases and J by 8 bases, with 15 bases left in between. The germline CDR1 and CDR2 sequences are MGHRA and YSYEKL. CDR3 sequence reads: CASSPEVPNKQYF. CDR3 DNA sequence: TGCGCCAGCAGCCCCGAGGTCCCGAACAAGCAGTACTTC.

The chain employs TRBV28 and TRBJ1-6, with TRBD1 matching 9 bases. With 1 base clipped from V and 10 bases from J, the junction kept 11 bases outside the gene matches. Looked up from germline, CDR1 is MDHEN and CDR2 is SYDVKM. The CDR3 totals 17 residues. CDR3 in DNA: TGTGCCAGCAGTTTATCCTACCGGACAGGGGCGAGGTCACCCCTCCACTTT. It is translated as CASSLSYRTGARSPLHF.

A note on this clone: This specimen includes other DNA sequences encoding the same CDR3. The rearrangement links TRBV9 to TRBJ1-2; D might be TRBD1 (6 bases). V gave up 3 bases and J gave up 4 bases, with 10 bases separating them. CDR3 length equals 13 residues. Germline loops: CDR1 SGDLS, CDR2 YYNGEE. The CDR3 DNA follows: TGTGCCAGCAGCGAGGGGGACCTCTATGGCTACACCTTC. Amino acid sequence: CASSEGDLYGYTF.

The gene calls are TRBV20-1 and TRBJ2-7; D gene unclear. This CDR3 is 11 amino acids long. The V end lost 2 bases, the J end lost 4 bases, and 6 bases lay between the germline ends. Germline CDR1 reads DFQATT; CDR2 reads SNEGSKA (reference sequence). The CDR3 DNA sequence: TGCAGTGCTAGACCGTCATACGAGCAGTACTTC. This translates into CSARPSYEQYF.

This sequence joins TRBV7-9 and TRBJ1-4, with D perhaps matching TRBD1 (6 bases). Germline V CDR1 and CDR2: SEHNR, FQNEAQ (reference sequence). The length of the CDR3 is 10 residues. Trimming pared 8 bases from V and 8 bases from J, leaving 6 bases between. This chain's CDR3 is CASGQEKLFF. CDR3 bases: TGTGCCAGCGGACAGGAAAAACTGTTTTTT.

The CDR3 sequence: CASSQWGGSSYNEQFF. The CDR3 bases are TGCGCCAGCAGCCAATGGGGGGGGAGCTCCTACAATGAGCAGTTCTTC. The chain is built from TRBV4-1 and TRBJ2-1; 7 bases line up with TRBD2. Germline V gene sequence: CDR1 MGHRA, CDR2 YSYEKL. V trimming: 2 bases; J trimming: 0 bases; junction bases outside the gene matches: 4. This CDR3 contains 16 residues.

The genes are TRBV9 and TRBJ2-5, with D maybe TRBD1 (6 bases). V lost 0 bases and J lost 4, with 13 bases in between. In germline, CDR1 is SGDLS, CDR2 YYNGEE. The CDR3 consists of 15 residues. CDR3 loop: CASSVGSGDRETQYF. The CDR3 nucleotides read TGTGCCAGCAGCGTAGGGTCAGGGGATCGAGAGACCCAGTACTTC.